This section outlines one TCR beta chain sequence together with its context. The CDR3 extends over 10 amino acids. Germline values: CDR1 DFQATT, CDR2 SNEGSKA (reference sequence). The V and J ends lost 3 bases and 7 bases respectively, with 6 bases between them. Here immunoSEQ multiplex PCR was the method, and the copy in TCRdb shows in-frame clones only, minus some. This sample carries tens of thousands of clones, about four fifths of them seen once, and the ten largest clones take roughly 2%. This entry is derived from a study of PD-L1 blockade in urothelial cancer. On the study more broadly: Dosed intravenously at 1,200 mg every 3 weeks, atezolizumab was initiated by patients around 2014. Reported median T cell count for blood samples was around 140,000. Prior exposure to chemotherapy in patients amounted to 0 to 3 regimens received. Blood analysis occurred 3 weeks (second dose) and 6 weeks after treatment start.

The time point here: pretreatment peripheral blood. This chain joins TRBV20-1 and TRBJ1-1; D unresolved. Here the sequenced sample was PBMCs, taken around atezolizumab (anti-PD-L1) treatment. This TCR derives from a man aged 60 to 69 with urothelial cancer. The CDR3 bases are TGCAGTGCTAGGCAGTATGAAGCTTTCTTT. Its translation is CSARQYEAFF.